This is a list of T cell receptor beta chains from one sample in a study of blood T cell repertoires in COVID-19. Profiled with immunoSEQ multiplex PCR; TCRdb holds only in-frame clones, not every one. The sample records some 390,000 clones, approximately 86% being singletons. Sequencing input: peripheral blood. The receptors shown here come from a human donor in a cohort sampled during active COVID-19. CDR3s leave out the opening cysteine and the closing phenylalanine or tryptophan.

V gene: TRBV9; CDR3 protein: ASSTRTGGYNEQF
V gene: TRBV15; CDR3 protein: ATSSRDSFYEQY
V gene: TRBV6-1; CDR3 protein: ASSEALPYAGANVLT
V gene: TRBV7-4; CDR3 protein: ASSPTTTAGVGLF
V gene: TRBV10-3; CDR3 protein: AISISAGVTEAF
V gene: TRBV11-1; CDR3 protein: ASSLGTGEHYNEQF
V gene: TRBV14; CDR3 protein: ASSGTAGNTIY
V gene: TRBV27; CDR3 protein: ASSWGQGGSEQY
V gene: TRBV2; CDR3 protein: ASWAGVTRSYEQY
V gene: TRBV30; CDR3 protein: AWSVPHRTESTDTQY
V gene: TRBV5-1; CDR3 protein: ASSGPGDEQF
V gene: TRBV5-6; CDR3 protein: ASSLVRDRGNGYT
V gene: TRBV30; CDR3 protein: AWSYGVLRQGGTEAF
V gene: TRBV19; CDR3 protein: ATRTTAGGNQPQH
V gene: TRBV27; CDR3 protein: ASLSRVDTGELF
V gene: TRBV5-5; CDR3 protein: ASSHPTGGGNSPLH
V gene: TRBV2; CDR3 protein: ASNPGVSRYSTQ
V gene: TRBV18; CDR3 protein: ASSPGTGLETQY
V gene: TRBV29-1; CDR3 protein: SVEGAGAGTGELF
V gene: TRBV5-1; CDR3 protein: ASSLRQGRDSPLH
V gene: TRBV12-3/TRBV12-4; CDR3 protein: ASSSPKEQY
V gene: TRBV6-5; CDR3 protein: ASTPGGGRLPEAF
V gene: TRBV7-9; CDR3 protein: ASSGGFGNTIY
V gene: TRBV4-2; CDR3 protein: ASSHYGAASSSYNEQF
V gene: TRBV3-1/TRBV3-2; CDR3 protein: ASSFTGGLNTEAF
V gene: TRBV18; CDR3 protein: ASSPAFLAGVLDEQY
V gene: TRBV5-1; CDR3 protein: ASSLAPGTGSETQY